One and the same sample provided the 8 T cell receptor beta chains below, sequenced in a study of CDR3 diversity in severe acne. TCRdb recomputed calls from the PCR reads with MiXCR, one row per CDR3 protein. This table holds more than 70,000 distinct CDR3 sequences, under 55% found once. The sequenced sample consisted of blood. These receptors all come from a male donor with severe acne vulgaris.

Details on this clonotype: A much larger clone sits a single nucleotide away, making a read error possible. This chain links TRBV7-2 with TRBJ2-2, with TRBD1 identical over 8 bases. This CDR3 region has 15 residues. V gave up 3 bases and J gave up 6 bases; unmatched junction bases: 6. Germline V CDR1 and CDR2: SGHTA, FQGNSA. CDR3 in DNA: TGTGCCAGCAGCTTTGCAATGACAGGGGCCGGGGAGCTGTTTTTT. Protein: CASSFAMTGAGELFF.

This clonotype appeared many times. The chain recombines TRBV5-1 with TRBJ2-7, with 7 bases matching TRBD2. Trimming removed 0 bases from V and 6 bases from J; junction bases left unmatched: 6. The CDR3 consists of 14 residues. Germline V gene sequence: CDR1 SGHRS, CDR2 YFSETQ. CDR3 sequence (DNA): TGCGCCAGCAGCTTGGGGCCCCGCGGGGGCGAGCAGTACGTC. Amino acid sequence: CASSLGPRGGEQYV.

At least ten counts were recorded for this clonotype. This chain joins TRBV19 and TRBJ2-7, with 7 bases aligning to TRBD2. The CDR3 covers 15 residues. CDR1 and CDR2 (germline): LNHDA, SQIVND (reference sequence). Trimming removed 3 bases from V and 1 base from J; junction bases left unmatched: 6. The CDR3 nucleotides read TGTGCCAGTAGTATCTTTACGGGAGGATCCTACGAGCAGTACTTC. The encoded protein is CASSIFTGGSYEQYF.

Comment on this clonotype: One junction end does not reproduce the germline sequence, and a read error may be involved. This chain connects TRBV2 to TRBJ1-6; 7 nucleotides match TRBD1. Germline values: CDR1 SNHLY, CDR2 FYNNEI. The CDR3 has 15 residues. CDR3 loop: CASSSGTANNSRLHF. CDR3 DNA: TGTGCCAGCAGTTCCGGGACAGCAAATAATTCACGCCTCCACTTT.

The genes are TRBV5-6 and TRBJ2-7, with D unclear. CDR3 length equals 14 residues. The germline CDR1 and CDR2 sequences are SGHDT and YYEEEE. Trimming left V 4 bases short and J 2 bases short, with 13 bases between. CDR3 loop: CASSATHSAYEQYF. The CDR3 region has the DNA TGTGCCAGCAGCGCTACCCATTCAGCCTACGAGCAGTACTTC.

This clonotype was picked up many times. The chain joins TRBV25-1 to TRBJ1-1, with a weak D call TRBD1 (6 bases). From germline, CDR1 is MGHDK and CDR2 SYGVNS. The length of the CDR3 is 15 residues. Trimming left V 10 bases short and J 0 bases short, with 18 bases between. CDR3 loop: CAILTGGPMNTEAFF. The CDR3 nucleotides are TGTGCCATCCTGACCGGGGGGCCAATGAACACTGAAGCTTTCTTT.

This clonotype was observed many times. The chain carries TRBV6-2 or TRBV6-3 and TRBJ1-5, with 9 bases fitting TRBD1. Per the germline V gene, CDR1 is MNHEY and CDR2 is SVGEGT. The CDR3 consists of 15 residues. V shed 2 bases and J 7 bases; nucleotides not matched to a gene: 6. The CDR3 protein is CASSYGTGSVQPQHF. CDR3 DNA sequence: TGTGCCAGCAGTTACGGGACAGGGAGTGTGCAGCCCCAGCATTTT.

This chain uses TRBV14 with TRBJ1-6; no definite D call. With 8 bases removed from V and 4 bases from J, the gap between germline ends came to 3 bases. CDR3 length: 11 residues. Germline assignment: CDR1 SGHDN and CDR2 FVKESK. The CDR3 here is CASGYNSPLHF. CDR3 DNA sequence: TGTGCCAGCGGATATAATTCACCCCTCCACTTT. The whole variable domain, filled in from reference TRBV14 and TRBJ1-6, reads EAGVTQFPSHSVIEKGQTVTLRCDPISGHDNLYWYRRVMGKEIKFLLHFVKESKQDESGMPNNRFLAERTGGTYSTLKVQPAELEDSGVYFCASGYNSPLHFGNGTRLTVT.